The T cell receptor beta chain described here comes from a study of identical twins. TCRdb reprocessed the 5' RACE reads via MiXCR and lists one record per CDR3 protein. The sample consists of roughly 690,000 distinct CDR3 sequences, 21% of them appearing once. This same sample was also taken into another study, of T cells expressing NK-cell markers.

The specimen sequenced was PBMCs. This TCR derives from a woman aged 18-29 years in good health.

In DNA, the CDR3 is TGTGCCAGCAGCTTGTCCGGGACAGGGGCTACGTACGAGCAGTACTTC. Translation: CASSLSGTGATYEQYF. V and J are TRBV11-2 and TRBJ2-7; 10 nucleotides align to TRBD1. The CDR3 is 16 residues long. V shed 3 bases, J shed 4 bases, and the junction held 9 bases outside the gene matches. Germline lookup yields CDR1 SGHAT and CDR2 FQNNGV.